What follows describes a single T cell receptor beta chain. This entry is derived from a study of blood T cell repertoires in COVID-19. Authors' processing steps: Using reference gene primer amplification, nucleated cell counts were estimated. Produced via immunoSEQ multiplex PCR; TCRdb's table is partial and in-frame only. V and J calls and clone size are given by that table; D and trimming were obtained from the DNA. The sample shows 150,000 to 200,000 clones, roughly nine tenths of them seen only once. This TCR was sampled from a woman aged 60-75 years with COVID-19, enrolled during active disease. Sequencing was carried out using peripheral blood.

CDR3 protein: CASSQTYANEKLFF. In nucleotides, the CDR3 is TGTGCCAGCAGTCAAACCTATGCTAATGAAAAACTGTTTTTT. The chain combines TRBV28 with TRBJ1-4; D remains unclear. V lost 5 bases to trimming and J lost 3 bases, with 10 bases between them. Germline V gene data show CDR1 as MDHEN and CDR2 as SYDVKM. The CDR3 totals 14 residues.